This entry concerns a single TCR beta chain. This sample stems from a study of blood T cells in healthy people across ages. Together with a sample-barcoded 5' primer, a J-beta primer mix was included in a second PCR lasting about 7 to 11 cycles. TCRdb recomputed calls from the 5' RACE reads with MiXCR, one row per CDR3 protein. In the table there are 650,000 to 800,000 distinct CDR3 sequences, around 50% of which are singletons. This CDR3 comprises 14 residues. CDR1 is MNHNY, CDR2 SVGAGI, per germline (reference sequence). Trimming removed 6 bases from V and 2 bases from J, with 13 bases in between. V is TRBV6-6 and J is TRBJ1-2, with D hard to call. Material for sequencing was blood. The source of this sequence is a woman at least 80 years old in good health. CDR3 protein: CASRPDPGNYGYTF. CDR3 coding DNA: TGTGCCAGCAGACCCGACCCGGGAAACTATGGCTACACCTTC.